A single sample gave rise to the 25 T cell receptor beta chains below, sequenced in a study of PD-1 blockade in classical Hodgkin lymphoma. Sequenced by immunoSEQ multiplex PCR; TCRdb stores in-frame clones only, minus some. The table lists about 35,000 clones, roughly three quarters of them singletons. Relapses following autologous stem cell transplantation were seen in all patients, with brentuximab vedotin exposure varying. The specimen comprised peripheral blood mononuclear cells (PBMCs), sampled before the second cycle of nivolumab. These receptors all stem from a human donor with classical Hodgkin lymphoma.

The chain's CDR3 is CASSPGWGVGTDTQYF. The CDR3 DNA is TGCGCCAGCAGCCCGGGATGGGGTGTGGGCACAGATACGCAGTATTTT. J is TRBJ2-3 and V is TRBV5-1; weak D call: TRBD2 (5 bases). V lost 4 bases, J lost 1 base, and 16 bases lay in between. CDR1 and CDR2 from the germline V gene are SGHRS and YFSETQ. The CDR3 consists of 16 residues.

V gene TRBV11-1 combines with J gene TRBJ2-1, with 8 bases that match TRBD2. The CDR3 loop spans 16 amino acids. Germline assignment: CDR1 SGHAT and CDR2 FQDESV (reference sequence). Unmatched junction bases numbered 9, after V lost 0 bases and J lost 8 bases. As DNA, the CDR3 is TGTGCCAGCAGCTTAGCCTCCGGGACTAGGTTCTATGAGCAGTTCTTC. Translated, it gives CASSLASGTRFYEQFF.

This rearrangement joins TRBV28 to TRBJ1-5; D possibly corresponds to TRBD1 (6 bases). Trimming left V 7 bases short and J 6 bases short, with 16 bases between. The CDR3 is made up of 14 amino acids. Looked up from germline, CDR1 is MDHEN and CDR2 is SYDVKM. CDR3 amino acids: CASIPTGTSQPQHF. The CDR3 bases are TGTGCCAGCATCCCGACAGGAACGTCTCAGCCCCAGCATTTT.

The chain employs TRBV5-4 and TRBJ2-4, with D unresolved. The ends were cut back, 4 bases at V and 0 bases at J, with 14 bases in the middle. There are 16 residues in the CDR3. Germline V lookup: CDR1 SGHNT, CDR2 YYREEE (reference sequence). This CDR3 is CASSPSALLAKNIQYF. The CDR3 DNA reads TGTGCCAGCAGCCCGAGTGCACTCTTAGCCAAAAACATTCAGTACTTC.

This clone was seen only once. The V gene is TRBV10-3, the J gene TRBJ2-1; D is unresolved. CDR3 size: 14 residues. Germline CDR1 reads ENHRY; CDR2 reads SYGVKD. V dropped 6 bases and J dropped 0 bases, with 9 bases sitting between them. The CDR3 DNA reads TGTGCCATCAGGGACCGGAGCTCCTACAATGAGCAGTTCTTC. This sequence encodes CAIRDRSSYNEQFF.

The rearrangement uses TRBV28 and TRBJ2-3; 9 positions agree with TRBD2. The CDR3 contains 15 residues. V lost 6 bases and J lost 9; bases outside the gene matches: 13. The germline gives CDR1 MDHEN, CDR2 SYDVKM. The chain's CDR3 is CASRTGSGSPGTQYF. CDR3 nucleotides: TGTGCCAGCAGGACTGGTAGCGGGAGTCCGGGGACGCAGTATTTT.

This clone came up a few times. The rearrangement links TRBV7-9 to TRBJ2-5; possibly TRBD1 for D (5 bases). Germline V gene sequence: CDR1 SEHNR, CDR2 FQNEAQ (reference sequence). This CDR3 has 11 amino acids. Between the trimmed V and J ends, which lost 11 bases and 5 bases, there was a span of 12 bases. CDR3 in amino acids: CAGRQSETQYF. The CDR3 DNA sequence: TGTGCCGGACGACAGAGCGAGACCCAGTACTTC.

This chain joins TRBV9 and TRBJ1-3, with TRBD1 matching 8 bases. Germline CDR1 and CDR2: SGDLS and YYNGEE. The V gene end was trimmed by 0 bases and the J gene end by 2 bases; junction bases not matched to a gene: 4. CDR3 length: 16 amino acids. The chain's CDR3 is CASSVEDRVAGNTIYF. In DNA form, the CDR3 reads TGTGCCAGCAGCGTAGAGGACAGGGTGGCTGGAAACACCATATATTTT.

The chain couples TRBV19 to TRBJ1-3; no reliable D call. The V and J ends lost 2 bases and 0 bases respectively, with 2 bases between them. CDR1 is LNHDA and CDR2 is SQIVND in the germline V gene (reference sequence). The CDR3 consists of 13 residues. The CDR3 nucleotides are TGTGCCAGTAGTATAAGCTCTGGAAACACCATATATTTT. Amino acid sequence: CASSISSGNTIYF.

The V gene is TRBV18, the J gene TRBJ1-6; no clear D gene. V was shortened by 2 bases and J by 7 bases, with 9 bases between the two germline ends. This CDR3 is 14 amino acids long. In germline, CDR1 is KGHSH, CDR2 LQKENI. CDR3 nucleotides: TGTGCCAGCTCACCAAGGGATGCCAATTCACCCCTCCACTTT. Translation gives CASSPRDANSPLHF.

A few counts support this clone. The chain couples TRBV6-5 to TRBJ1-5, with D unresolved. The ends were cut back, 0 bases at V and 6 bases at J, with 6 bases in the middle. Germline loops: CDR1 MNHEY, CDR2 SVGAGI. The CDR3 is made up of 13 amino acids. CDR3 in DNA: TGTGCCAGCAGTTACTCGAAGAGTCAGCCCCAGCATTTT. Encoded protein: CASSYSKSQPQHF.

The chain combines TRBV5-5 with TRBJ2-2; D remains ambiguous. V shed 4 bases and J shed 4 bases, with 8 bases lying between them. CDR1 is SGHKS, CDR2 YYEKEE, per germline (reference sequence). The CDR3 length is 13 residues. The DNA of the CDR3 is TGTGCCAGCAGCCGAACCTCCACCGGGGAGCTGTTTTTT. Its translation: CASSRTSTGELFF.

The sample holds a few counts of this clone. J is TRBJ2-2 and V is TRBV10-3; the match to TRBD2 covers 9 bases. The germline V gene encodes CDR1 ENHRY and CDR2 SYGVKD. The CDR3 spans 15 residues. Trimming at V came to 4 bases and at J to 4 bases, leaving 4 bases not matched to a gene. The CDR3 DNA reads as TGTGCCATCAGTGGGACTAGCGTATCCACCGGGGAGCTGTTTTTT. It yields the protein CAISGTSVSTGELFF.

The CDR3 reads CASSLNTRGEQYF. CDR3 sequence (DNA): TGTGCCAGCAGCTTAAATACCCGGGGTGAGCAGTACTTC. The V and J genes are TRBV7-3 and TRBJ2-7; possible D gene TRBD2, 5 bases. Trimming removed 1 base at V and 7 bases at J, with 11 bases between. Germline assignment: CDR1 SGHTA and CDR2 FQGTGA. The CDR3 is made up of 13 amino acids.

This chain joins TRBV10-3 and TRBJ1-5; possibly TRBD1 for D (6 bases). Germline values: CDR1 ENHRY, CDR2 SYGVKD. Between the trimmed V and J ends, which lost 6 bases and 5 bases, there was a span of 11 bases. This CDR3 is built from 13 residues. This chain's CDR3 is CAIRQGSDQPQHF. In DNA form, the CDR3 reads TGTGCCATCAGACAGGGATCGGATCAGCCCCAGCATTTT.

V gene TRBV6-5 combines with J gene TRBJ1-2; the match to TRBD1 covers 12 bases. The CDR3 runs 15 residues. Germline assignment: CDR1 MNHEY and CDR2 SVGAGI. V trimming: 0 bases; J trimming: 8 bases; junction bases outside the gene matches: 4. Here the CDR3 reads CASSYSGTGGKGYTF. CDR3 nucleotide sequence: TGTGCCAGCAGTTACTCGGGGACAGGGGGCAAGGGCTACACCTTC.

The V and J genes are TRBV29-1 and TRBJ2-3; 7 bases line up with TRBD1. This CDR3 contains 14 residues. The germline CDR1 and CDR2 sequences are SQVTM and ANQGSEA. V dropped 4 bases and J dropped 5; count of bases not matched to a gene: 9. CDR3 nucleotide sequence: TGCAGCGTTGGACAGGGCCATGTGAAAGATACGCAGTATTTT. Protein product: CSVGQGHVKDTQYF.

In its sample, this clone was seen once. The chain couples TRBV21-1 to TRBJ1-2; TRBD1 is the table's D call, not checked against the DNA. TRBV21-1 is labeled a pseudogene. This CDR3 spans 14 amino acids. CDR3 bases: TGTGCCAGCAGCTCGATCCGGACAGGGCACGGCTACACCTTC. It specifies CASSSIRTGHGYTF.

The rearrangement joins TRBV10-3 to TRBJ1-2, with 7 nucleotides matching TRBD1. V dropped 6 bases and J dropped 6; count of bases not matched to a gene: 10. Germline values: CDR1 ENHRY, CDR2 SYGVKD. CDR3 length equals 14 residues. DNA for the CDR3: TGTGCCATCAGGGAAACACAGGGGAGAGATGGCTACACCTTC. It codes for CAIRETQGRDGYTF.

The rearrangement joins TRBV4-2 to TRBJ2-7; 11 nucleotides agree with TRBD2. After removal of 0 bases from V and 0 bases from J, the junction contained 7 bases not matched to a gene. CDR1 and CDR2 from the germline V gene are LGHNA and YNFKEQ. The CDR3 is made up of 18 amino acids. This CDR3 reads CASSQDLRLAGTSYEQYF. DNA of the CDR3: TGTGCCAGCAGCCAAGATCTCCGACTAGCGGGGACCTCCTACGAGCAGTACTTC.

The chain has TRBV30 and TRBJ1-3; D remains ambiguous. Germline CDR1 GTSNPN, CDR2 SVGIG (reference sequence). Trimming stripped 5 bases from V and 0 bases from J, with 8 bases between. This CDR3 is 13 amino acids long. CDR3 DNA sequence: TGTGCCTGGGTAGGGTACTCTGGAAACACCATATATTTT. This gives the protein CAWVGYSGNTIYF. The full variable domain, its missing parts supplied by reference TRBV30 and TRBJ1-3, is SQTIHQWPATLVQPVGSPLSLECTVEGTSNPNLYWYRQAAGRGLQLLFYSVGIGQISSEVPQNLSASRPQDRQFILSSKKLLLSDSGFYLCAWVGYSGNTIYFGEGSWLTVV.

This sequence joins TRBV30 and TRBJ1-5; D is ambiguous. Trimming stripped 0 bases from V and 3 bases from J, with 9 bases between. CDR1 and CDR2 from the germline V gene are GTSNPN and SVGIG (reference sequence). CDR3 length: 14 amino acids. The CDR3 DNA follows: TGTGCCTGGAGTGTAGGAACGGTCAATCAGCCCCAGCATTTT. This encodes CAWSVGTVNQPQHF.

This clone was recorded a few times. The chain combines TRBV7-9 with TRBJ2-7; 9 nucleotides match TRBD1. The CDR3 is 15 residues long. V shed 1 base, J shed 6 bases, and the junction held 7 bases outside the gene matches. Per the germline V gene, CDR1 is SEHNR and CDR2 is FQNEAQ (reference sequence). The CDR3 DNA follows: TGTGCCAGCAGCTTAGAAGGGACAGGGATTTCCGAGCAGTACTTC. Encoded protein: CASSLEGTGISEQYF.

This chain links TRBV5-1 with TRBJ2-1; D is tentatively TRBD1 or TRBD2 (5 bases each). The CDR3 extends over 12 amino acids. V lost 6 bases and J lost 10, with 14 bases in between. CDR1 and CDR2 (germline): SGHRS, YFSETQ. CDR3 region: CASTGLAGEQFF. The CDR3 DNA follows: TGCGCCAGCACGGGGCTTGCCGGGGAGCAGTTCTTC.

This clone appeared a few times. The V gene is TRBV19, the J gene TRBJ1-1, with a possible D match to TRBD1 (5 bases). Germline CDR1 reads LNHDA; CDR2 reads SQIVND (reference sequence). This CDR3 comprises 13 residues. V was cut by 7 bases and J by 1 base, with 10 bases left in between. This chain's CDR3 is CASKSQGNTEAFF. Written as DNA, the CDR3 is TGTGCCAGTAAGAGTCAGGGGAACACTGAAGCTTTCTTT.